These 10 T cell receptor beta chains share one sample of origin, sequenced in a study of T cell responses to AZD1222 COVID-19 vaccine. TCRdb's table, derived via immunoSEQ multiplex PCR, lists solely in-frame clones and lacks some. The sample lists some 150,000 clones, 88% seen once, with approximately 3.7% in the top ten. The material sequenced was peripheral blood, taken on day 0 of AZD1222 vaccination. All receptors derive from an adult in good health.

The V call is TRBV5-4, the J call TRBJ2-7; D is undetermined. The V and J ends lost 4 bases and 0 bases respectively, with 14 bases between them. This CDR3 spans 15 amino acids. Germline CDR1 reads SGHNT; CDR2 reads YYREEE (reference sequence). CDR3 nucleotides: TGTGCCAGCAGCAAGCCGAAGTCTGACTCCTACGAGCAGTACTTC. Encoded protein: CASSKPKSDSYEQYF.

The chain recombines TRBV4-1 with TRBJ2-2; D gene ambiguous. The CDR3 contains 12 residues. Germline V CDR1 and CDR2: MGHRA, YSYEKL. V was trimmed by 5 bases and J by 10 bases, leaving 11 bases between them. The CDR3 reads CASSKPYEELFF. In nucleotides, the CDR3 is TGCGCCAGCAGCAAACCTTACGAGGAGCTGTTTTTT.

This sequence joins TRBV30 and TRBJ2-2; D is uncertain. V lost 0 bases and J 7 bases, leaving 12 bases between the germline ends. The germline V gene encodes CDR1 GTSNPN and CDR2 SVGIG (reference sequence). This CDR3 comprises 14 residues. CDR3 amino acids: CAWSVSRNSGELFF. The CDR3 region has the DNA TGTGCCTGGAGTGTATCCCGAAATAGCGGGGAGCTGTTTTTT.

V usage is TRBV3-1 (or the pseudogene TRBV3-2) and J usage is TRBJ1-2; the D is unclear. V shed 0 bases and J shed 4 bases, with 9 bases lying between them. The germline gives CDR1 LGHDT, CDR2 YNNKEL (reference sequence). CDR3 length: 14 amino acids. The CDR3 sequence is CASSQEGAGYGYTF. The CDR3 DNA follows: TGTGCCAGCAGCCAAGAGGGAGCTGGCTATGGCTACACCTTC.

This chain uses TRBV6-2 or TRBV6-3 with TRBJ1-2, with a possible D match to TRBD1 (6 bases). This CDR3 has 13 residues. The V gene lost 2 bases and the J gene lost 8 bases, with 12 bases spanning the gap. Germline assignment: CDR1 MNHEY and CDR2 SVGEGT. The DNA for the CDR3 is TGTGCCAGCAGTTACGATAACAGGGAGGGCTACACCTTC. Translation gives CASSYDNREGYTF.

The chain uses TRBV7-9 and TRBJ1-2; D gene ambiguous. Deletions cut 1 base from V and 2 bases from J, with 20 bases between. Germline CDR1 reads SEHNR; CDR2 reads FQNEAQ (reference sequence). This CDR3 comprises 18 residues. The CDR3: CASSLEAPRYDQNYGYTF. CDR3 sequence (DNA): TGTGCCAGCAGCTTAGAGGCCCCTAGGTACGATCAGAACTATGGCTACACCTTC.

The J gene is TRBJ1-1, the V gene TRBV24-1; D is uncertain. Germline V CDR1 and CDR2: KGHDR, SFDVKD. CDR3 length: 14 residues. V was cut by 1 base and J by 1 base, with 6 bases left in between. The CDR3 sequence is CATSDFSENTEAFF. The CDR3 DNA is TGTGCCACCAGTGATTTTTCAGAGAACACTGAAGCTTTCTTT.

CDR3 DNA sequence: TGTGCCAGCAGCTTGGATAAGAGCGGACTAGCAGTCTACAATGAGCAGTTCTTC. Amino acids: CASSLDKSGLAVYNEQFF. The gene calls are TRBV5-4 and TRBJ2-1; 8 bases line up with TRBD2. The junction had 11 bases not matched to a gene; V was cut back by 0 bases and J by 3 bases. This CDR3 has 18 amino acids. CDR1 is SGHNT and CDR2 is YYREEE in the germline V gene (reference sequence). The entire variable domain, with the rest obtained from reference TRBV5-4 and TRBJ2-1, is as follows: ETGVTQSPTHLIKTRGQQVTLRCSSQSGHNTVSWYQQALGQGPQFIFQYYREEENGRGNFPPRFSGLQFPNYSSELNVNALELDDSALYLCASSLDKSGLAVYNEQFFGPGTRLTVL.

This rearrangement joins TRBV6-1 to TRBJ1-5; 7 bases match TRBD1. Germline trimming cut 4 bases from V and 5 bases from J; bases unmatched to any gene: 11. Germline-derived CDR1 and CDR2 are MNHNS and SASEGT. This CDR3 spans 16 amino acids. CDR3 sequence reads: CASSGQGSLKDQPQHF. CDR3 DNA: TGTGCCAGCAGTGGACAGGGATCCCTTAAGGATCAGCCCCAGCATTTT.

In DNA, the CDR3 is TGTGCTAGTGGTTTGGTACAGGGAGATACGCAGTATTTT. This sequence encodes CASGLVQGDTQYF. The chain couples TRBV12-5 to TRBJ2-3; D might be TRBD1 (6 bases). Germline CDR1 is LGHNT and CDR2 is FRNRAP. The CDR3 spans 13 residues. Trimming shortened V by 0 bases and J by 5 bases, and 6 bases separated the two germline ends.